These T cell receptor beta chains were read from a single sample in a study of CD8+CD57+ T cells in acquired aplastic anemia. TCRdb called the reads again in MiXCR, with one record for every CDR3 protein. Of 55,000 to 80,000 distinct CDR3 sequences listed, 54% are singletons. Sequencing was carried out using sorted CD4+, CD8+, or CD8+CD57+ T cells (not recorded which) from PBMCs. The receptors derive from a human donor in good health, serving as a control. Both conserved end residues are trimmed from each CDR3. The order of the fields is J gene, D gene, V gene, CDR3 protein. The D gene is left open where the match is weak.

TRBJ1-2,NA,TRBV29-1,SVDGRGGYT
TRBJ1-2,TRBD1,TRBV7-8,ASSPDRGQDGYT
TRBJ1-5,NA,TRBV20-1,SARGEEGKINNQPQH
TRBJ2-1,NA,TRBV24-1,ATSRYNEQF
TRBJ2-1,NA,TRBV7-9,ASRSGSYNEQF
TRBJ2-7,NA,TRBV5-1,ASSTRQSHEQY
TRBJ2-3,NA,TRBV24-1,ATPVRDTQY
TRBJ1-1,TRBD1,TRBV2,ASGWTGGNTEAF
TRBJ1-6,NA,TRBV4-2,ASSQGAGRINSPLH
TRBJ1-1,NA,TRBV5-1,ASSTQRTATEAF
TRBJ2-7,TRBD2,TRBV11-2,ASSSDKLTLAGGLYEQY
TRBJ2-7,TRBD2,TRBV5-1,ASSWRLAGVDEQY
TRBJ1-3,TRBD1,TRBV7-9,ASSRTGVGNTIY
TRBJ2-3,NA,TRBV15,APSRTTITDTQY
TRBJ1-2,NA,TRBV7-9,ASSLGGGSRYT
TRBJ1-1,NA,TRBV6-6,ASSYGTGMYTEAF
TRBJ2-5,NA,TRBV10-3,AISESSGRSQETQY
TRBJ2-1,NA,TRBV11-2,ASSLRLEGRHEQF
TRBJ2-6,NA,TRBV6-1,ASSGLSSGANVLT
TRBJ2-7,TRBD1,TRBV10-1,ASSDGTGRAYEQY
TRBJ1-1,NA,TRBV12-3/TRBV12-4,ASSLGPGAF
TRBJ2-7,TRBD1,TRBV7-3,ASSLPPGQGLYEQY
TRBJ2-7,NA,TRBV20-1,SARDSPEGYEQY
TRBJ1-5,NA,TRBV15,ATSRDGGNQPQH
TRBJ2-7,NA,TRBV19,ASSSWASYEQY
TRBJ2-7,NA,TRBV15,ATSRDFLGDEQY
TRBJ1-5,NA,TRBV15,ATSRVKYQPQH
TRBJ1-1,NA,TRBV2,ASSERVYTEAS
TRBJ2-3,NA,TRBV7-9,ASSATDTQY
TRBJ2-4,NA,TRBV7-9,ASSDPQGLAKNIQY
TRBJ1-3,NA,TRBV5-5,ASSLEPLSGNTIY
TRBJ2-7,TRBD1,TRBV27,ASSYRGYAYEQY
TRBJ1-6,TRBD1,TRBV30,AWIHRGGSPLH
TRBJ1-1,NA,TRBV4-2,ASSQDLTGRLGNTEAF
TRBJ1-1,NA,TRBV24-1,ATSDRTRPTEAL
TRBJ2-5,TRBD2,TRBV20-1,SASHGTSGGGMETQY
TRBJ1-5,NA,TRBV4-1,ASSQDLGPGSNQPQH
TRBJ2-3,NA,TRBV27,ASSFSGSSTGTQY
TRBJ2-2,NA,TRBV5-1,TSVPAAQTSGRIGELF
TRBJ2-7,TRBD1,TRBV11-1,ASSQSPGQGGNEQY
TRBJ1-6,NA,TRBV30,AWSLDRWETYNSPLH
TRBJ2-1,NA,TRBV25-1,ASKLTQGGEQF
TRBJ2-5,TRBD1,TRBV19,ASSRQGGETQY
TRBJ2-2,NA,TRBV25-1,ASRALGANTGELF